The 32 T cell receptor beta chains given below trace back to one sample, sequenced in a study of CD8+CD57+ T cells in acquired aplastic anemia. The study profiled TCR beta VDJ and CDR3 using genomic DNA as template. TCRdb redid the calling of the reads with MiXCR, one entry per CDR3 protein. The table records approximately 250,000 distinct CDR3 sequences, roughly 82% of them present only once. Patients chosen for sequencing had CD8+CD57+ cells that had expanded, as shown by flow cytometry. The sequencing input was sorted CD4+, CD8+, or CD8+CD57+ T cells (not recorded which) from PBMCs. The receptor source for this set is a human donor with aplastic anemia.

The chain links TRBV2 to TRBJ2-7, with 8 nucleotides matching TRBD1. The CDR3 sequence is 16 residues long. After removal of 8 bases from V and 6 bases from J, the junction contained 18 bases not matched to a gene. The germline gives CDR1 SNHLY, CDR2 FYNNEI. CDR3 loop: CASGDAGQANLAEQYV. The CDR3, as DNA: TGTGCCAGCGGGGACGCGGGACAGGCGAACCTGGCCGAGCAGTACGTC.

This sequence joins TRBV7-8 and TRBJ1-1; D gene uncertain. The CDR3 totals 17 residues. Trimming took off 1 base at V and 7 bases at J, with 22 bases between the two ends. CDR1 is SGHVS and CDR2 is FQNEAQ in the germline V gene. CDR3 DNA sequence: TGTGCCAGCAGCTTAGGGGGAGGTCCGGAAACGCAGAATGAAGCTTTCTTT. Protein product: CASSLGGGPETQNEAFF.

The sample holds one count of this clonotype. The gene calls are TRBV9 and TRBJ2-6; the D gene is possibly TRBD1 (6 bases). The CDR3 is 17 residues long. The germline gives CDR1 SGDLS, CDR2 YYNGEE. V was cut by 5 bases and J by 11 bases, with 26 bases left in between. The CDR3 DNA sequence: TGTGCCAGCAGGGAAGGACAGTTAGACCCTAGCACAGACGTCCTGACTTTC. It specifies CASREGQLDPSTDVLTF. Using reference TRBV9 and TRBJ2-6 for the parts outside the CDR3, the full variable domain is DSGVTQTPKHLITATGQRVTLRCSPRSGDLSVYWYQQSLDQGLQFLIQYYNGEERAKGNILERFSAQQFPDLHSELNLSSLELGDSALYFCASREGQLDPSTDVLTFGAGSRLTVL.

Remarks on this clonotype: Possible read error: a much larger clone is one base away. The chain employs TRBV5-6 and TRBJ2-5, with D tentatively TRBD2 (5 bases). The CDR3 extends over 14 amino acids. CDR1 is SGHDT, CDR2 YYEEEE, per germline. The CDR3 reads CANSLERDQETQYF. CDR3 bases: TGTGCCAACAGCTTGGAGAGGGACCAAGAGACCCAGTACTTC.

CDR3 DNA sequence: TGTGCCAGCAGCGCCGTTGAAGGTACGCAGGATTTTGAGTATTTT. Its protein product is CASSAVEGTQDFEYF. The chain combines TRBV9 with TRBJ2-3; D call uncertain. Germline CDR1 and CDR2: SGDLS and YYNGEE. The V gene lost 3 bases and the J gene lost 13 bases, with 24 bases spanning the gap. This CDR3 has 15 residues.

The J gene is TRBJ2-7, the V gene TRBV6-6, with unresolved D. Trimming removed 4 bases at V and 1 base at J, with 11 bases between. Germline CDR1 and CDR2: MNHNY and SVGAGI (reference sequence). The CDR3 is 14 residues long. The CDR3 sequence: CASSLDTSSYEQYF. CDR3 bases: TGTGCCAGCAGTTTAGACACCTCATCCTACGAGCAGTACTTC.

A note on this clonotype: A junction end diverges from the germline sequence, so it may reflect a read error. The chain recombines TRBV14 with TRBJ2-3; a weak D match, TRBD2 (7 bases). The CDR3 spans 14 residues. Germline lookup yields CDR1 SGHDN and CDR2 FVKESK. As DNA, the CDR3 is TGTGCCAGCAGCTTAAAGGGGGGGCCGAATACGCGGGATTTT. Protein: CASSLKGGPNTRDF.

The chain employs TRBV7-9 and TRBJ2-7; 8 positions agree with TRBD1. CDR1 and CDR2 (germline): SEHNR, FQNEAQ (reference sequence). With 3 bases clipped from V and 4 bases from J, the junction kept 17 bases outside the gene matches. This CDR3 is built from 18 residues. CDR3 sequence (DNA): TGTGCCAGCAGCTTTAGCACAGGGGGGACCGGGGTTCTGTACGAGCAGTACGTC. Protein: CASSFSTGGTGVLYEQYV.

CDR3 nucleotides: TGTGCCAGCAGGGCCGGTAATGCACATCCGCAGTATTTT. It translates to CASRAGNAHPQYF. The rearrangement links TRBV7-8 to TRBJ2-3; D is ambiguous. This CDR3 spans 13 amino acids. Trimming cost V 6 bases and J 10 bases, with 17 bases left between them. Per the germline V gene, CDR1 is SGHVS and CDR2 is FQNEAQ.

The J gene is TRBJ2-7, the V gene TRBV11-3, with D possibly being TRBD2 (6 bases). Germline V gene data show CDR1 as SGHNT and CDR2 as YENEEA. With 0 bases removed from V and 0 bases from J, the gap between germline ends came to 12 bases. The CDR3 spans 16 residues. The CDR3 coding sequence is TGTGCCAGCAGCTTAGATCTGACAGCGGGCTCCTACGAGCAGTACTTC. It specifies CASSLDLTAGSYEQYF.

The chain is built from TRBV19 and TRBJ2-7; D not resolved. CDR1 and CDR2 (germline): LNHDA, SQIVND (reference sequence). This CDR3 region has 14 residues. Trimming shortened V by 6 bases and J by 2 bases, and 14 bases separated the two germline ends. The CDR3 is CASSPKSGAYEQYF. DNA of the CDR3: TGTGCCAGTAGCCCAAAGTCGGGTGCCTACGAGCAGTACTTC.

This chain uses TRBV20-1 with TRBJ1-4, with 9 positions matching TRBD1. CDR1 and CDR2 (germline): DFQATT, SNEGSKA (reference sequence). Trimming cost V 6 bases and J 6 bases; bases outside gene matches: 11. CDR3 length: 15 residues. The CDR3 is CSASNRDRGDEKLFF. For the CDR3, the DNA is TGCAGTGCCAGTAACAGAGACAGGGGGGATGAAAAACTGTTTTTT.

This clonotype was seen once. The junction differs from germline at one of its ends, possibly a read error. This sequence joins TRBV7-3 and TRBJ2-3; no clear D gene. The length of the CDR3 is 13 residues. The germline CDR1 and CDR2 sequences are SGHTA and FQGTGA. Here the CDR3 reads CASSRRATDTQYF. CDR3 DNA sequence: TGTGCCAGCTCGAGACGGGCCACAGACACGCAGTATTTT.

The rearrangement links TRBV7-3 to TRBJ2-3; D may be TRBD2 (6 bases). The CDR3 consists of 14 residues. CDR1 and CDR2 from the germline V gene are SGHTA and FQGTGA. V lost 2 bases and J lost 9, with 15 bases in between. The DNA for the CDR3 is TGTGCCAGCAGCTTAGCGGGAACTCGCGGAACGCAGTATTTT. Translation: CASSLAGTRGTQYF.

The rearrangement links TRBV7-9 to TRBJ1-2; 10 bases line up with TRBD1. The CDR3 runs to 15 residues. Germline loops: CDR1 SEHNR, CDR2 FQNEAQ (reference sequence). J gave up 5 bases and V 4 bases, and 7 bases lay outside the gene matches. For the CDR3, the DNA is TGTGCCAGCAGCTCCGGGACAGGGGTGAATTATGGCTACACCTTC. As protein: CASSSGTGVNYGYTF. The variable domain in full, completed from reference TRBV7-9 and TRBJ1-2, reads DTGVSQNPRHKITKRGQNVTFRCDPISEHNRLYWYRQTLGQGPEFLTYFQNEAQLEKSRLLSDRFSAERPKGSFSTLEIQRTEQGDSAMYLCASSSGTGVNYGYTFGSGTRLTVV.

This clonotype was seen once. The J gene is TRBJ1-6, the V gene TRBV7-2; no definite D call. CDR1 and CDR2 from the germline V gene are SGHTA and FQGNSA. Deletions cut 0 bases from V and 16 bases from J, with 22 bases between. This CDR3 is 16 amino acids long. CDR3 region: CASSLAEGPDTSYLHF. In DNA form, the CDR3 reads TGTGCCAGCAGCTTAGCGGAGGGCCCCGATACTTCATATCTCCACTTT.

The chain uses TRBV7-8 and TRBJ2-7; a possible D gene is TRBD2 (6 bases). The CDR3 totals 18 residues. Germline V gives CDR1 SGHVS, CDR2 FQNEAQ. With 1 base removed from V and 4 bases from J, the gap between germline ends came to 23 bases. The CDR3 DNA reads as TGTGCCAGCAGCTTAGAGGGAGGTGCCAATACGCTGTATTACGAGCAGTACGTC. Its translation is CASSLEGGANTLYYEQYV.

A word on this clonotype: The missing conserved phenylalanine or tryptophan at the end of this CDR3 makes a read error likely. The DNA is omitted, as the CDR3 cannot be located on it reliably, and the CDR3 follows TCRdb's listing. This CDR3 is CASGDGTTRTQYLHP. The gene calls are TRBV2 and TRBJ1-5; the D segment call TRBD1 is taken from the table without a DNA check. The CDR3 is 15 amino acids long, termini counted. Germline V lookup: CDR1 SNHLY, CDR2 FYNNEI.

With respect to this clonotype: A junction end diverges from the germline sequence, so it may reflect a read error. This sequence joins TRBV9 and TRBJ1-2, with D unresolved. This CDR3 region has 15 residues. Germline V gene lookup returns CDR1 SGDLS and CDR2 YYNGEE. CDR3 residues: CASSVAVEVCYDYTF. CDR3 DNA sequence: TGTGCCAGCAGCGTAGCGGTGGAGGTTTGCTATGACTACACCTTC.

The chain recombines TRBV20-1 with TRBJ1-5; D is possibly TRBD1 (5 bases). V gave up 6 bases and J gave up 0 bases, with 33 bases separating them. CDR1 is DFQATT and CDR2 is SNEGSKA in the germline V gene (reference sequence). CDR3 size: 21 residues. CDR3 bases: TGCAGTGCCAGTAGTTGGGGACGCAAGAACACTGAAGCTTATAGCAATCAGCCCCAGCATTTT. Translating it yields CSASSWGRKNTEAYSNQPQHF.

The gene calls are TRBV7-9 and TRBJ2-3; D gene uncertain. CDR1 and CDR2 (germline): SEHNR, FQNEAQ (reference sequence). This CDR3 has 11 amino acids. Trimming removed 5 bases from V and 8 bases from J, with 8 bases in between. The DNA for the CDR3 is TGTGCCAGCAGCCCACCAGGTACGCAGTATTTT. Translating gives CASSPPGTQYF.

This clonotype occurred a few times. This chain links TRBV24-1 with TRBJ1-5; D may be TRBD1 (6 bases). The CDR3 length is 14 residues. V lost 5 bases to trimming and J lost 6 bases, with 13 bases between them. CDR1 and CDR2 from the germline V gene are KGHDR and SFDVKD. CDR3 sequence: CATSGNRVSQPQHF. CDR3 coding DNA: TGTGCCACCAGTGGCAACAGGGTTAGTCAGCCCCAGCATTTT.

The chain recombines TRBV12-5 with TRBJ2-5; D call uncertain. This CDR3 is built from 13 residues. The germline V gene encodes CDR1 LGHNT and CDR2 FRNRAP. Trimming pared 1 base from V and 1 base from J, leaving 4 bases between. This chain's CDR3 is CASGLGIQETQYF. The CDR3, as DNA: TGTGCTAGTGGTTTGGGGATCCAAGAGACCCAGTACTTC.

Details on this clonotype: The junction and the germline gene differ at one end; a read error may be behind it. J is TRBJ1-2 and V is TRBV7-4, with D perhaps TRBD1 (6 bases). The CDR3 is made up of 15 amino acids. Germline CDR1 is SGHVT and CDR2 is SQSDAQ. The CDR3 spells CASSLTGGADQGSTF. CDR3 in DNA: TGTGCCAGCAGCTTGACCGGGGGCGCCGACCAGGGCTCCACCTTC.

Remarks on this clonotype: Germline and junction disagree at one end, which may indicate a read error. This rearrangement joins TRBV2 to TRBJ2-2, with a tentative D call TRBD1 (6 bases). This CDR3 contains 17 residues. CDR1 is SNHLY, CDR2 FYNNEI, per germline. The CDR3 region has the DNA TGTGCCAGCGGTGAAAGGTTAGGGGGACAGAACACCGGGGAGCTGTTTTTT. Residues: CASGERLGGQNTGELFF.

Turning to this clonotype: The missing conserved phenylalanine or tryptophan at the end of this CDR3 makes a read error likely. The limits of the CDR3 on the DNA are not certain, so only TCRdb's listed CDR3 is given. V usage is TRBV24-1 and J usage is TRBJ2-2. The germline CDR1 and CDR2 sequences are KGHDR and SFDVKD. The CDR3 is made up of 13 amino acids, end residues included. The CDR3 loop reads CATRDEKTGVRFL.

V gene TRBV13 combines with J gene TRBJ2-3; 10 bases line up with TRBD1. V lost 2 bases and J lost 15; bases outside the gene matches: 11. The length of the CDR3 is 14 residues. Germline V gene lookup returns CDR1 PRHDT and CDR2 FYEKMQ (reference sequence). CDR3 sequence reads: CASSLRDRGLTYYF. For the CDR3, the DNA is TGTGCCAGCAGCTTACGGGACAGGGGCTTGACCTATTATTTT.

This clonotype was seen ten or more times. Being one base from a much bigger clone, this may be a read error. The conserved phenylalanine or tryptophan is not found at the CDR3 terminus, so this likely reflects a read error. It is unclear where the CDR3 begins or ends on the DNA, so no DNA is shown, and the CDR3 is as TCRdb lists it. The chain links TRBV7-2 to TRBJ2-3; the D call TRBD1 from the table was never checked on the DNA. CDR1 is SGHTA and CDR2 is FQGNSA in the germline V gene. Ends included, the CDR3 has 14 residues. Here the CDR3 reads CASSLTGGADYGYI.

With regard to this clonotype: This CDR3 is missing its conserved last phenylalanine or tryptophan, likely due to a read error. No DNA is shown, since the ends of the CDR3 on it are uncertain; the CDR3 is the one TCRdb lists. This chain connects TRBV7-8 to TRBJ2-1; TRBD2, the table's D call, was not compared with the DNA. CDR1 and CDR2 (germline): SGHVS, FQNEAQ. The CDR3 region is 13 residues in length, termini included. The CDR3 protein is CASSSAGGADTYY.

CDR3 bases: TGTGCCAGTAGTATAACTAACGGAGGCTACAATGAGCAGTACTTC. Translated, it gives CASSITNGGYNEQYF. V and J are TRBV19 and TRBJ2-7, with a possible D match to TRBD2 (5 bases). V was pared by 2 bases and J by 7 bases, with 18 bases between. The CDR3 runs to 15 residues. Germline assignment: CDR1 LNHDA and CDR2 SQIVND (reference sequence).

In the case of this clonotype: Since no conserved phenylalanine or tryptophan closes the CDR3, a read error is the likely cause. No DNA is shown, since the ends of the CDR3 on it are uncertain; the CDR3 is the one TCRdb lists. This CDR3 reads CATSRRGRGLTYGFSL. V is TRBV15 and J is TRBJ1-2; TRBD1 is the table's D call, not checked against the DNA. The CDR3 adds up to 16 amino acids, both ends counted. From germline, CDR1 is LNHNV and CDR2 YYDKDF (reference sequence).

In the case of this clonotype: At one boundary the junction diverges from the germline segment, which might be a read error. The chain uses TRBV2 and TRBJ2-3; D is unclear. The J call may be wrong; the DNA end is better matched by TRBJ1-5. Looked up from germline, CDR1 is SNHLY and CDR2 is FYNNEI. CDR3 length: 14 amino acids. The CDR3 coding sequence is TGTGCCAGCAGTTTAGCTGGTGGTCATCATCCCCAGCATTTT. Translating gives CASSLAGGHHPQHF.